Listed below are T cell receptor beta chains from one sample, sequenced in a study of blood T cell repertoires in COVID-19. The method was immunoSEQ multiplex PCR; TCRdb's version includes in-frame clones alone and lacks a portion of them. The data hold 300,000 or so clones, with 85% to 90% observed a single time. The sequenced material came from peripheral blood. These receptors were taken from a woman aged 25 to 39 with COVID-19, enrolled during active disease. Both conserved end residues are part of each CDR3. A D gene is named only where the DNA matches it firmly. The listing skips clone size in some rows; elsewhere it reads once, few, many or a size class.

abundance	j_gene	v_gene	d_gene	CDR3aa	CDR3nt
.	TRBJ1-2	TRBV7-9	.	CASSLAADSNYGYTF	TGTGCCAGCAGCTTAGCTGCGGATTCTAACTATGGCTACACCTTC
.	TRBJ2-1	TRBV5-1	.	CASSLEWSAGYNEQFF	TGCGCCAGCAGCTTGGAGTGGTCAGCCGGGTACAATGAGCAGTTCTTC
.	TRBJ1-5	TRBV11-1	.	CASSLSYNQPQHF	TGTGCCAGCAGCTTGAGTTACAATCAGCCCCAGCATTTT
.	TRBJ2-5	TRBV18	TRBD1	CASSQDRGGETQYF	TGTGCCAGCTCACAAGACAGGGGCGGAGAGACCCAGTACTTC
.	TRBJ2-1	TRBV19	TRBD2	CASSTSPGLAGTVRQFF	TGTGCCAGTAGTACGAGCCCGGGACTAGCGGGAACGGTCCGGCAGTTCTTC
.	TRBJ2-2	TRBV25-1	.	CASSEFRVRGTGELFF	TGTGCCAGCAGTGAATTTCGGGTCCGGGGCACCGGGGAGCTGTTTTTT
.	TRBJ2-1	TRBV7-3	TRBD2	CASSLKVGLAGSSYNEQFF	TGTGCCAGCAGCTTAAAGGTTGGACTAGCGGGGAGCTCCTACAATGAGCAGTTCTTC
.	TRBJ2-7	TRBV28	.	CASSASSYEQYF	TGTGCCAGCAGTGCCAGCTCCTACGAGCAGTACTTC
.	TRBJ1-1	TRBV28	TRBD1	CASSPWDRGDTEAFF	TGTGCCAGCAGTCCATGGGACAGGGGGGACACTGAAGCTTTCTTT
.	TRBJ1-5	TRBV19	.	CASSMRDYNQPQHF	TGTGCCAGTAGTATGAGGGATTACAATCAGCCCCAGCATTTT
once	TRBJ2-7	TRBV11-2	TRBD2	CASSLLAASYEQYF	TGTGCCAGCAGCTTACTAGCGGCCTCCTACGAGCAGTACTTC
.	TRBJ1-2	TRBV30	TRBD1	CAWSVTGVSYTF	TGTGCCTGGAGTGTAACAGGGGTGAGCTACACCTTC
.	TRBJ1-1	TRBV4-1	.	CASSQDLMNTEAFF	TGCGCCAGCAGCCAAGATCTTATGAACACTGAAGCTTTCTTT
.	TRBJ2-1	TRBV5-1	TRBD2	CASSLDVGGTEQFF	TGCGCCAGCAGCTTGGATGTCGGGGGGACGGAGCAGTTCTTC
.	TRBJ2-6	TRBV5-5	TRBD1	CASSLEFLGTAGSGANVLTF	TGTGCCAGCAGCTTGGAGTTTTTAGGGACAGCAGGCTCTGGGGCCAACGTCCTGACTTTC
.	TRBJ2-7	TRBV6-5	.	CASSSLGAYEQYF	TGTGCCAGCAGTTCCCTTGGAGCGTACGAGCAGTACTTC
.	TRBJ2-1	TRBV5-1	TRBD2	CASSTGGLASYNEQFF	TGCGCCAGCAGCACCGGGGGACTAGCGTCCTACAATGAGCAGTTCTTC